These 5 T cell receptor beta chains share one sample of origin, sequenced in a study of blood T cells in healthy people across ages. Through a sample-barcoded 5' primer and a J-beta primer mix, a second PCR was run for roughly 7 to 11 cycles. TCRdb fed the 5' RACE reads into MiXCR, producing one record per CDR3 protein. Among over 700,000 distinct CDR3 sequences listed, approximately 25% were seen once. The same specimen was also included in a second study, on T cells of mothers and their children.

Sequences were obtained from blood. Every receptor here comes from a boy aged 5-17 years in good health.

The chain has TRBV5-5 and TRBJ2-7; D ambiguous. CDR1 and CDR2 from the germline V gene are SGHKS and YYEKEE (reference sequence). The CDR3 has 14 amino acids. Trimming pared 4 bases from V and 1 base from J, leaving 12 bases between. CDR3 bases: TGTGCCAGCAGCCTTTTGGACGGTTCCTACGAGCAGTACTTC. It is translated as CASSLLDGSYEQYF.

This clonotype was found a few times. The chain employs TRBV9 and TRBJ2-5; 8 positions agree with TRBD2. The CDR3 consists of 16 residues. Trimming removed 4 bases from V and 5 bases from J; junction bases left unmatched: 13. Germline assignment: CDR1 SGDLS and CDR2 YYNGEE. The CDR3 loop reads CASSSGRGDDMETQYF. The DNA of the CDR3 is TGTGCCAGCAGCTCCGGGCGGGGGGACGACATGGAGACCCAGTACTTC.

The V and J genes are TRBV4-2 and TRBJ2-5, with 15 bases aligning to TRBD2. The end of the DNA aligns better with TRBJ2-1, so the J call may be wrong. CDR3 size: 16 residues. Germline V gives CDR1 LGHNA, CDR2 YNFKEQ. CDR3 bases: TGTGCCAGCAGCCAAGATCCGGGACTAGCGGGAGGTGAGCAGTTCTTC. Encoded protein: CASSQDPGLAGGEQFF.

This clonotype was counted a few times. The V and J genes are TRBV9 and TRBJ2-7; perhaps TRBD1 as D (6 bases). Germline-derived CDR1 and CDR2 are SGDLS and YYNGEE. This CDR3 has 13 residues. The V gene lost 3 bases and the J gene lost 6 bases, with 13 bases spanning the gap. The CDR3 DNA sequence: TGTGCCAGCAGCGGCATACAGGGTGGCGAGCAGTACTTC. It codes for CASSGIQGGEQYF. The full variable domain, in which reference TRBV9 and TRBJ2-7 provide the parts outside the CDR3, is DSGVTQTPKHLITATGQRVTLRCSPRSGDLSVYWYQQSLDQGLQFLIQYYNGEERAKGNILERFSAQQFPDLHSELNLSSLELGDSALYFCASSGIQGGEQYFGPGTRLTVT.

This clonotype was counted a few times. The J gene is TRBJ1-5, the V gene TRBV28; D is undetermined. CDR3 length: 15 residues. V lost 7 bases and J lost 6, with 19 bases in between. Germline-derived CDR1 and CDR2 are MDHEN and SYDVKM. The chain's CDR3 is CASNLKITGSQPQHF. The CDR3 DNA reads as TGTGCCAGCAACCTCAAGATAACGGGGAGTCAGCCCCAGCATTTT.